This TCR beta chain was profiled in a study of blood T cell repertoires in COVID-19. In the study overall: Sites in the United States, Italy and Spain provided acute and convalescent COVID-19 samples. From T cells, B-cell-depleted T cells, or PBMCs came the material, which was cDNA or gDNA.

In the authors' workflow: Scientists estimated how many nucleated cells there were by amplifying reference gene primers. Sequenced by immunoSEQ multiplex PCR; TCRdb stores in-frame clones only, minus some. That table furnishes V, J and clone size, whereas the DNA furnished D and trimming. Counted here are roughly 240,000 clones, around 87% occurring once; the ten biggest clones make up roughly 4%. This CDR3 region has 14 residues. V was pared by 5 bases and J by 4 bases, with 1 base of the junction left unmatched. Germline lookup yields CDR1 LGHDT and CDR2 YNNKEL (reference sequence). The receptor was derived from a man aged 18 to 30 with active or convalescent COVID-19. Material: peripheral blood. The chain links TRBV3-1 (or the pseudogene TRBV3-2) to TRBJ2-1; TRBD2 aligns across 11 bases. The CDR3 sequence: CASSSSGGYNEQFF. CDR3 DNA sequence: TGTGCCAGCAGCTCTAGCGGGGGGTACAATGAGCAGTTCTTC.